This passage covers 23 T cell receptor beta chains from one sample sequenced in a study of technical replicates of blood from several donors. Assay used: immunoSEQ multiplex PCR; TCRdb lists only in-frame clones, some missing. The data contain 65,000 to 85,000 clones, 90% to 95% of them singletons. Material for sequencing was T cells isolated from PBMCs. These receptors all stem from a human donor in good health.

The chain has TRBV6-1 and TRBJ2-3; 8 nucleotides match TRBD2. Losses at the gene ends were 3 bases for V and 4 bases for J; bases not matched to a gene: 6. Germline V lookup: CDR1 MNHNS, CDR2 SASEGT. The CDR3 consists of 15 residues. The CDR3 coding sequence is TGTGCCAGCAGTGAGGGGACTAGTGGGCCAGATACGCAGTATTTT. Translating it yields CASSEGTSGPDTQYF.

This chain connects TRBV28 to TRBJ2-7; TRBD2 is a possible D gene (6 bases). The germline V and J ends were trimmed by 4 bases and 0 bases, with 13 bases remaining between them. The CDR3 totals 15 residues. Germline CDR1 and CDR2: MDHEN and SYDVKM. CDR3 bases: TGTGCCAGCAGTTACGGGGGAGTCCGCTCCTACGAGCAGTACTTC. Amino acid sequence: CASSYGGVRSYEQYF.

This sequence joins TRBV19 and TRBJ2-1, with 12 bases matching TRBD1. Germline V CDR1 and CDR2: LNHDA, SQIVND (reference sequence). Germline trimming cut 8 bases from V and 5 bases from J; bases unmatched to any gene: 7. This CDR3 has 15 amino acids. CDR3 nucleotides: TGTGCCAGTGGGGACAGGGGGCAAGGGAACAATGAGCAGTTCTTC. Encoded protein: CASGDRGQGNNEQFF.

This clone has only a few counts. The chain combines TRBV29-1 with TRBJ1-1; the D gene is possibly TRBD1 (5 bases). V lost 3 bases and J lost 1, with 12 bases in between. The CDR3 extends over 14 amino acids. Germline-derived CDR1 and CDR2 are SQVTM and ANQGSEA. CDR3 amino acids: CSVEVRATNTEAFF. CDR3 DNA: TGCAGCGTTGAGGTCAGGGCAACGAACACTGAAGCTTTCTTT.

The chain employs TRBV25-1 and TRBJ2-7; 8 bases are shared with TRBD1. Germline CDR1 MGHDK, CDR2 SYGVNS. The V gene end was trimmed by 4 bases and the J gene end by 4 bases; junction bases not matched to a gene: 9. The CDR3 spans 15 residues. The CDR3 region has the DNA TGTGCCAGCAGTGCGCCAGGGGGCGCAGGGTACGAGCAGTACTTC. Protein: CASSAPGGAGYEQYF.

The V call is TRBV6-1, the J call TRBJ2-2, with D possibly TRBD1 on 6 matching bases. Germline values: CDR1 MNHNS, CDR2 SASEGT. V lost 6 bases and J lost 3, with 14 bases in between. This CDR3 is built from 15 residues. The CDR3 DNA reads as TGTGCCAGCAGGTACAGGGTCTCGCACACCGGGGAGCTGTTTTTT. The encoded protein is CASRYRVSHTGELFF.

J is TRBJ2-1 and V is TRBV6-5; TRBD1 might be the D (6 bases). This CDR3 is built from 16 residues. The germline V gene encodes CDR1 MNHEY and CDR2 SVGAGI. Trimming removed 0 bases at V and 3 bases at J, with 12 bases between. CDR3 sequence reads: CASSYSTGSSYNEQFF. CDR3 nucleotides: TGTGCCAGCAGTTACTCGACAGGATCGAGCTACAATGAGCAGTTCTTC.

This chain joins TRBV7-8 and TRBJ2-3, with 9 bases that match TRBD1. Germline trimming cut 6 bases from V and 0 bases from J; bases unmatched to any gene: 7. The CDR3 contains 16 residues. In germline, CDR1 is SGHVS, CDR2 FQNEAQ. CDR3 nucleotides: TGTGCCAGCAGGCGCGAGACAGGGGGGAGCACAGATACGCAGTATTTT. It specifies CASRRETGGSTDTQYF.

The V call is TRBV18, the J call TRBJ2-1; TRBD2 matches 13 bases. The CDR3 is 16 amino acids. V shed 4 bases, J shed 0 bases, and the junction held 0 bases outside the gene matches. Germline V CDR1 and CDR2: KGHSH, LQKENI. The CDR3 protein is CASSRTSGSSYNEQFF. The CDR3, as DNA: TGTGCCAGCTCACGGACTAGCGGGAGCTCCTACAATGAGCAGTTCTTC.

V usage is TRBV7-9 and J usage is TRBJ2-7; D perhaps matches TRBD2 (6 bases). The CDR3 sequence is 15 residues long. V was trimmed by 5 bases and J by 0 bases, leaving 14 bases between them. Germline-derived CDR1 and CDR2 are SEHNR and FQNEAQ (reference sequence). The DNA of the CDR3 is TGTGCCAGCAGCCCCCGCGGGGCCCACTCCTACGAGCAGTACTTC. Translating gives CASSPRGAHSYEQYF.

The chain joins TRBV30 to TRBJ2-5, with D possibly matching TRBD1 (5 bases). The V end was cut by 3 bases, the J end by 5 bases, with 10 bases between. The germline V gene encodes CDR1 GTSNPN and CDR2 SVGIG (reference sequence). The CDR3 consists of 12 residues. The CDR3 is CAWRQGLETQYF. The CDR3 DNA follows: TGTGCCTGGAGGCAGGGTCTTGAGACCCAGTACTTC.

J is TRBJ1-2 and V is TRBV5-1; tentatively, D is TRBD1 (5 bases). The CDR3 runs to 16 residues. Germline CDR1 is SGHRS and CDR2 is YFSETQ. Trimming stripped 5 bases from V and 2 bases from J, with 19 bases between. CDR3 amino acids: CASRHNRGAGNYGYTF. The CDR3 DNA follows: TGCGCCAGCAGGCATAACCGTGGGGCAGGCAACTATGGCTACACCTTC.

The CDR3 spells CASSRTVQETQYF. DNA of the CDR3: TGCGCCAGCAGCAGGACAGTCCAAGAGACCCAGTACTTC. The chain joins TRBV10-1 to TRBJ2-5; perhaps TRBD1 as D (6 bases). The CDR3 is 13 residues long. The V end lost 6 bases, the J end lost 1 base, and 9 bases lay between the germline ends. From germline, CDR1 is WNHNN and CDR2 SYGVQD (reference sequence).

The chain carries TRBV19 and TRBJ2-7; 9 nucleotides align to TRBD2. Losses at the gene ends were 3 bases for V and 2 bases for J; bases not matched to a gene: 2. Per the germline V gene, CDR1 is LNHDA and CDR2 is SQIVND (reference sequence). The CDR3 has 14 residues. CDR3 DNA: TGTGCCAGTAGTATTAGCGGGGGAACCTACGAGCAGTACTTC. Translated: CASSISGGTYEQYF.

The rearrangement links TRBV30 to TRBJ1-1, with D possibly TRBD1 on 5 matching bases. Germline CDR1 GTSNPN, CDR2 SVGIG (reference sequence). Trimming removed 3 bases from V and 5 bases from J, with 16 bases in between. The CDR3 is 14 residues long. The CDR3 bases are TGTGCCTGGAGCTATCGCGGGGGTCAGACTGAAGCTTTCTTT. Its translation is CAWSYRGGQTEAFF.

The V gene is TRBV9, the J gene TRBJ2-1; 9 bases align to TRBD2. Germline loops: CDR1 SGDLS, CDR2 YYNGEE. V lost 0 bases to trimming and J lost 9 bases; unmatched junction nucleotides: 10. This CDR3 has 16 residues. The CDR3 bases are TGTGCCAGCAGCGTAGAGCGGGGGGCGCTTGAGGGTGAGCAGTTCTTC. Its protein is CASSVERGALEGEQFF.

The gene calls are TRBV5-1 and TRBJ1-3, with D tentatively TRBD1 (5 bases). Trimming left V 5 bases short and J 2 bases short, with 17 bases between. Germline loops: CDR1 SGHRS, CDR2 YFSETQ. The CDR3 is 16 residues long. CDR3 in amino acids: CASSKSGNVAGNTIYF. For the CDR3, the DNA is TGCGCCAGCAGTAAATCAGGGAACGTCGCTGGAAACACCATATATTTT.

This chain links TRBV11-2 with TRBJ1-1; 7 bases align to TRBD1. This CDR3 region has 16 residues. The germline gives CDR1 SGHAT, CDR2 FQNNGV. V trimming: 5 bases; J trimming: 1 base; junction bases outside the gene matches: 10. CDR3 protein: CASSTVTGVRNTEAFF. For the CDR3, the DNA is TGTGCCAGCAGCACCGTAACAGGGGTAAGGAACACTGAAGCTTTCTTT.

The chain has TRBV6-1 and TRBJ1-1; maybe TRBD1 (6 bases). The CDR3 extends over 14 amino acids. Trimming removed 4 bases at V and 2 bases at J, with 11 bases between. Germline assignment: CDR1 MNHNS and CDR2 SASEGT. The CDR3 region has the DNA TGTGCCAGCAGTGCAGGGACAAGTAACACTGAAGCTTTCTTT. Encoded protein: CASSAGTSNTEAFF.

The chain joins TRBV7-9 to TRBJ2-1; possible D gene TRBD1, 6 bases. The V gene's germline CDR1 is SEHNR and CDR2 FQNEAQ (reference sequence). The V end was cut by 5 bases, the J end by 5 bases, with 16 bases between. The CDR3 covers 15 residues. The CDR3 loop reads CASSPQGIEHNEQFF. The CDR3 DNA reads as TGTGCCAGCAGCCCACAGGGAATTGAACACAATGAGCAGTTCTTC.

The V call is TRBV4-1, the J call TRBJ2-1; 7 bases are shared with TRBD1. CDR3 length: 15 amino acids. Per the germline V gene, CDR1 is MGHRA and CDR2 is YSYEKL. With 2 bases clipped from V and 7 bases from J, the junction kept 8 bases outside the gene matches. Written as DNA, the CDR3 is TGCGCCAGCAGCCAAAATCCGGACAGGCGGAATGAGCAGTTCTTC. It codes for CASSQNPDRRNEQFF.

CDR3 DNA: TGTGCCAGCAGTCAAGGACTCGGGATCGGGGAGCTGTTTTTT. Encoded protein: CASSQGLGIGELFF. V gene TRBV6-5 combines with J gene TRBJ2-2, with D possibly matching TRBD2 (5 bases). The CDR3 runs 14 residues. CDR1 is MNHEY and CDR2 is SVGAGI in the germline V gene. The V gene lost 5 bases and the J gene lost 7 bases, with 14 bases spanning the gap.

The chain links TRBV4-2 to TRBJ2-1, with D possibly being TRBD2 (5 bases). Germline V gene data show CDR1 as LGHNA and CDR2 as YNFKEQ. The CDR3 runs to 12 residues. Trimming removed 5 bases at V and 6 bases at J, with 8 bases between. CDR3 DNA sequence: TGTGCCAGCAGCGACTATTCCAATGAGCAGTTCTTC. Protein sequence: CASSDYSNEQFF.